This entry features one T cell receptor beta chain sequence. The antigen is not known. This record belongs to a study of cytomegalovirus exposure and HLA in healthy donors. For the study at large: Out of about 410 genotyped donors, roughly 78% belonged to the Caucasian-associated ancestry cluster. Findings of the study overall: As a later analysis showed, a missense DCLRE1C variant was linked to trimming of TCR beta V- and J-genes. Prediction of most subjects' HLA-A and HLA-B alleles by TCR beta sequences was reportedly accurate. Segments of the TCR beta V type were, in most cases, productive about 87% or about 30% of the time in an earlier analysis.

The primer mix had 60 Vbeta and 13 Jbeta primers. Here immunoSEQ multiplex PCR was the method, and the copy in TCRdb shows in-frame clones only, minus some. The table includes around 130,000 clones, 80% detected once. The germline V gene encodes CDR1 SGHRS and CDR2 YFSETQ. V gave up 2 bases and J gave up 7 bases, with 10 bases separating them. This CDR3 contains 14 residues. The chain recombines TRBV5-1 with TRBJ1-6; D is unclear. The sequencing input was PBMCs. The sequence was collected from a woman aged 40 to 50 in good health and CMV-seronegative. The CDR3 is CASSFSDQNSPLHF. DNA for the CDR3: TGCGCCAGCAGCTTTAGCGATCAGAATTCACCCCTCCACTTT. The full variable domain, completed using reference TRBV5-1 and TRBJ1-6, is KAGVTQTPRYLIKTRGQQVTLSCSPISGHRSVSWYQQTPGQGLQFLFEYFSETQRNKGNFPGRFSGRQFSNSRSEMNVSTLELGDSALYLCASSFSDQNSPLHFGNGTRLTVT.